This T cell receptor (beta chain) came from a study of blood T cell repertoires in COVID-19. Study-wide background: Acute and convalescent COVID-19 specimens originated in the United States, Italy and Spain.

Generated by immunoSEQ multiplex PCR, the TCRdb table keeps only in-frame clones and is missing some. The table includes about 200,000 clones, 85% detected once. Material: peripheral blood. The source is a man aged 55 to 70 with COVID-19, enrolled during active disease.

CDR3 sequence (DNA): TGTGCCACCAGCAGAGATAGGGGGGGAGAGACCCAGTACTTC. Its protein is CATSRDRGGETQYF. J is TRBJ2-5 and V is TRBV15; perhaps TRBD2 as D (7 bases). This CDR3 spans 14 amino acids. The V gene's germline CDR1 is LNHNV and CDR2 YYDKDF (reference sequence). Trimming removed 0 bases at V and 4 bases at J, with 9 bases between. The full variable domain, rest sourced from reference TRBV15 and TRBJ2-5, is DAMVIQNPRYQVTQFGKPVTLSCSQTLNHNVMYWYQQKSSQAPKLLFHYYDKDFNNEADTPDNFQSRRPNTSFCFLDIRSPGLGDTAMYLCATSRDRGGETQYFGPGTRLLVL.